These 21 T cell receptor beta chains originate from one sample sequenced in a study of cytomegalovirus exposure and HLA in healthy donors. The primer mix had 60 Vbeta and 13 Jbeta primers. The protocol was immunoSEQ multiplex PCR, while the TCRdb copy is restricted to in-frame clones and leaves out a portion. This repertoire shows fewer than 300,000 clones, roughly 80% found once; its top ten account for about 0.3%. Sequencing was carried out using PBMCs. These receptors came from a girl aged 2 to 9 in good health and CMV-seronegative.

In its sample, this clone was seen once. The V call is TRBV7-3, the J call TRBJ2-2; 7 bases are shared with TRBD2. From germline, CDR1 is SGHTA and CDR2 FQGTGA. The CDR3 is 15 residues long. V gave up 2 bases and J gave up 5 bases; unmatched junction bases: 5. CDR3 DNA sequence: TGTGCCAGCAGCTTAGGGCGGGAGAAAACCGGGGAGCTGTTTTTT. This translates into CASSLGREKTGELFF. The full variable domain, rest sourced from reference TRBV7-3 and TRBJ2-2, is GAGVSQTPSNKVTEKGKYVELRCDPISGHTALYWYRQSLGQGPEFLIYFQGTGAADDSGLPNDRFFAVRPEGSVSTLKIQRTERGDSAVYLCASSLGREKTGELFFGEGSRLTVL.

This chain links TRBV2 with TRBJ2-7; a weak D match, TRBD1 (6 bases). The CDR3 is 15 residues long. Germline CDR1 is SNHLY and CDR2 is FYNNEI. The germline V and J ends were trimmed by 2 bases and 3 bases, with 14 bases remaining between them. CDR3: CASSEFQGMGYEQYF. The CDR3 nucleotides are TGTGCCAGCAGTGAATTTCAGGGGATGGGCTACGAGCAGTACTTC.

In DNA form, the CDR3 reads TGTGCCAGCAGCGGAAGCAGGGGGGCAGCAGAGACCCAGTACTTC. Encoded protein: CASSGSRGAAETQYF. V gene TRBV11-2 combines with J gene TRBJ2-5; TRBD1 is a possible D gene (7 bases). Germline V gene sequence: CDR1 SGHAT, CDR2 FQNNGV. Trimming took 5 bases from V and 4 from J, leaving 17 bases between them. The CDR3 loop spans 15 amino acids. The variable domain in full, with the rest retrieved from reference TRBV11-2 and TRBJ2-5, is EAGVAQSPRYKIIEKRQSVAFWCNPISGHATLYWYQQILGQGPKLLIQFQNNGVVDDSQLPKDRFSAERLKGVDSTLKIQPAKLEDSAVYLCASSGSRGAAETQYFGPGTRLLVL.

This rearrangement joins TRBV19 to TRBJ2-2; 8 bases line up with TRBD2. Germline V gene data show CDR1 as LNHDA and CDR2 as SQIVND (reference sequence). With 6 bases clipped from V and 6 bases from J, the junction kept 6 bases outside the gene matches. This CDR3 contains 14 residues. The CDR3 DNA sequence: TGTGCCAGTAGCGCTAGCGGGTTCGCCGGGGAGCTGTTTTTT. Protein product: CASSASGFAGELFF.

Regarding this clone: Mismatch with germline at one junction end may stem from a read error. The V call is TRBV7-9, the J call TRBJ1-5; TRBD1 might be the D (5 bases). Germline V gives CDR1 SEHNR, CDR2 FQNEAQ (reference sequence). CDR3 size: 13 residues. The CDR3 region is CSSSFGGWEPQHF. The CDR3 coding sequence is TGTTCCAGCAGCTTCGGGGGTTGGGAGCCCCAGCATTTT.

The chain employs TRBV18 and TRBJ1-1, with TRBD1 identical over 7 bases. Per germline, CDR1 KGHSH and CDR2 LQKENI. V trimming: 3 bases; J trimming: 3 bases; junction bases outside the gene matches: 7. The CDR3 has 15 amino acids. CDR3 region: CASSPIQTGYTEAFF. The CDR3 region has the DNA TGTGCCAGCTCACCCATCCAGACAGGGTACACTGAAGCTTTCTTT.

CDR3: CASSWGLEYNEQFF. CDR3 nucleotides: TGTGCCAGCAGTTGGGGACTAGAATACAATGAGCAGTTCTTC. The chain combines TRBV27 with TRBJ2-1; 8 nucleotides match TRBD2. V lost 4 bases and J lost 4; bases outside the gene matches: 3. Germline CDR1 and CDR2: MNHEY and SMNVEV (reference sequence). The CDR3 contains 14 residues.

The chain couples TRBV30 to TRBJ2-3; 10 bases match TRBD2. Germline V gene lookup returns CDR1 GTSNPN and CDR2 SVGIG (reference sequence). Trimming took 4 bases from V and 0 from J; bases not matched to a gene: 16. This CDR3 has 19 amino acids. The CDR3 sequence: CAWIPWLAGVGASTDTQYF. Written as DNA, the CDR3 is TGTGCCTGGATTCCATGGCTAGCGGGAGTTGGGGCTAGCACAGATACGCAGTATTTT.

This clone has more than one count but fewer than ten. This rearrangement joins TRBV5-4 to TRBJ1-2; 7 bases agree with TRBD1. J gave up 4 bases and V 1 base, and 19 bases lay outside the gene matches. The CDR3 sequence is 19 residues long. Germline V gives CDR1 SGHNT, CDR2 YYREEE (reference sequence). The CDR3 is CASSLSFPLQGMRLYGYTF. The CDR3 DNA sequence: TGTGCCAGCAGCTTGTCCTTTCCACTACAGGGGATGAGGCTCTATGGCTACACCTTC. Based on the CDR3 plus reference TRBV5-4 and TRBJ1-2, the full variable domain is ETGVTQSPTHLIKTRGQQVTLRCSSQSGHNTVSWYQQALGQGPQFIFQYYREEENGRGNFPPRFSGLQFPNYSSELNVNALELDDSALYLCASSLSFPLQGMRLYGYTFGSGTRLTVV.

The chain recombines TRBV14 with TRBJ2-5; D might be TRBD2 (5 bases). The CDR3 loop spans 15 amino acids. Trimming cost V 3 bases and J 0 bases, with 11 bases left between them. The germline V gene encodes CDR1 SGHDN and CDR2 FVKESK. The CDR3 sequence: CASSHGRRYQETQYF. The CDR3 nucleotides read TGTGCCAGCAGCCACGGCAGGAGGTACCAAGAGACCCAGTACTTC.

This chain joins TRBV12-5 and TRBJ2-6; 11 nucleotides match TRBD1. Germline values: CDR1 LGHNT, CDR2 FRNRAP. The length of the CDR3 is 18 residues. V was pared by 4 bases and J by 0 bases, with 5 bases of the junction left unmatched. The CDR3 sequence is CASGSGQGVFSGANVLTF. The CDR3 DNA sequence: TGTGCTAGTGGTTCGGGACAGGGGGTATTCTCTGGGGCCAACGTCCTGACTTTC.

The rearrangement uses TRBV2 and TRBJ2-7; tentative D call: TRBD1 (6 bases). Germline V gene lookup returns CDR1 SNHLY and CDR2 FYNNEI. V dropped 3 bases and J dropped 2 bases, with 14 bases sitting between them. The CDR3 length is 15 residues. CDR3 region: CASSEGQGNTYEQYF. The CDR3 DNA reads as TGTGCCAGCAGTGAGGGGCAGGGGAACACCTACGAGCAGTACTTC. Full variable domain (rest looked up from reference TRBV2 and TRBJ2-7): EPEVTQTPSHQVTQMGQEVILRCVPISNHLYFYWYRQILGQKVEFLVSFYNNEISEKSEIFDDQFSVERPDGSNFTLKIRSTKLEDSAMYFCASSEGQGNTYEQYFGPGTRLTVT.

The CDR3 reads CASGGTGSYEQYF. In nucleotides, the CDR3 is TGCGCCAGCGGAGGGACGGGGAGCTACGAGCAGTACTTC. The chain employs TRBV4-1 and TRBJ2-7; maybe TRBD2 (6 bases). CDR3 length: 13 residues. Trimming shortened V by 8 bases and J by 3 bases, and 14 bases separated the two germline ends. Germline CDR1 and CDR2: MGHRA and YSYEKL.

The chain has TRBV14 and TRBJ2-7; 8 positions agree with TRBD2. J gave up 4 bases and V 2 bases, and 7 bases lay outside the gene matches. Per germline, CDR1 SGHDN and CDR2 FVKESK. The CDR3 sequence is 15 residues long. The CDR3 DNA reads TGTGCCAGCAGCCAACATCCGGGAGGGATATACGAGCAGTACTTC. Protein: CASSQHPGGIYEQYF.

The V gene is TRBV27, the J gene TRBJ2-2; unclear D gene. The CDR3 spans 15 residues. The V end was cut by 2 bases, the J end by 0 bases, with 7 bases between. Germline CDR1 reads MNHEY; CDR2 reads SMNVEV (reference sequence). The CDR3 protein is CASSLGPTNTGELFF. The CDR3 coding sequence is TGTGCCAGCAGTTTAGGCCCAACGAACACCGGGGAGCTGTTTTTT.

The rearrangement links TRBV9 to TRBJ2-7; 7 bases match TRBD2. The CDR3 has 15 residues. V was pared by 4 bases and J by 0 bases, with 7 bases of the junction left unmatched. Germline V gives CDR1 SGDLS, CDR2 YYNGEE. This CDR3 is CASSSHGGYSYEQYF. The CDR3 DNA reads as TGTGCCAGCAGCTCGCACGGGGGGTACTCCTACGAGCAGTACTTC. Full variable domain (remainder filled in from reference TRBV9 and TRBJ2-7): DSGVTQTPKHLITATGQRVTLRCSPRSGDLSVYWYQQSLDQGLQFLIQYYNGEERAKGNILERFSAQQFPDLHSELNLSSLELGDSALYFCASSSHGGYSYEQYFGPGTRLTVT.

CDR3 loop: CASTGQDNSPLHF. The CDR3 bases are TGTGCCAGCACCGGACAGGATAATTCACCCCTCCACTTT. The gene calls are TRBV27 and TRBJ1-6; 7 nucleotides line up with TRBD1. Germline CDR1 is MNHEY and CDR2 is SMNVEV (reference sequence). The ends lost 7 bases at V and 5 bases at J; junction bases unmatched: 2. The CDR3 contains 13 residues.

This clone has just one count. This sequence joins TRBV5-5 and TRBJ2-1; 10 nucleotides align to TRBD1. The J segment lost 9 bases and the V segment lost 1 base, leaving 10 bases of the junction unmatched. Looked up from germline, CDR1 is SGHKS and CDR2 is YYEKEE (reference sequence). The CDR3 sequence is 16 residues long. CDR3 coding DNA: TGTGCCAGCAGCTTGCGGCGGGGGACAGGGGACGCTGAGCAGTTCTTC. Residues: CASSLRRGTGDAEQFF.

This chain connects TRBV5-5 to TRBJ2-7; a possible D gene is TRBD1 (6 bases). CDR1 is SGHKS, CDR2 YYEKEE, per germline (reference sequence). The CDR3 is 15 residues long. Trimming took off 4 bases at V and 6 bases at J, with 20 bases between the two ends. CDR3 residues: CASSQQGLGAGEQYF. The DNA for the CDR3 is TGTGCCAGCAGCCAACAGGGTCTGGGAGCTGGCGAGCAGTACTTC.

The J gene is TRBJ2-5, the V gene TRBV5-1; 7 nucleotides align to TRBD2. CDR3 length equals 17 residues. V dropped 0 bases and J dropped 11; count of bases not matched to a gene: 19. Per germline, CDR1 SGHRS and CDR2 YFSETQ. Written as DNA, the CDR3 is TGCGCCAGCAGCTTGGGCCCTAGCGGAGGGGCCTCGGGTGAGCAGTACTTC. Its translation is CASSLGPSGGASGEQYF.

This chain connects TRBV7-8 to TRBJ1-5; D is uncertain. The V end lost 1 base, the J end lost 5 bases, and 9 bases lay between the germline ends. CDR1 and CDR2 from the germline V gene are SGHVS and FQNEAQ. The CDR3 sequence is 14 residues long. The DNA of the CDR3 is TGTGCCAGCAGCTTAGGGCGGAGCTATCAGCCCCAGCATTTT. Its translation is CASSLGRSYQPQHF.